The T cell receptor beta chain described here comes from a study of OX40 agonist ivuxolimab in advanced cancers. Relative to its sample, this clone is large. V dropped 11 bases and J dropped 4 bases, with 14 bases sitting between them. The CDR3 covers 12 residues. Germline CDR1 and CDR2: MNHNY and SVGAGI (reference sequence). TCRdb keeps only in-frame clones here, not all; method: immunoSEQ multiplex PCR. In the table there are 45,000 to 50,000 clones, 85% to 95% of which are singletons. V is TRBV6-6 and J is TRBJ1-2; maybe TRBD1 (6 bases). The sequencing here drew on CD4+ or CD8+ T cells sorted from blood, taken in a trial of the OX40 agonist ivuxolimab. This sequence was found in an adult with an advanced solid tumor such as melanoma, head and neck, liver or kidney cancer. The CDR3 is CAVEGGGYGYTF. CDR3 DNA: TGTGCCGTTGAGGGAGGGGGCTATGGCTACACCTTC.